The 22 T cell receptor beta chains presented below share a single source sample, sequenced in a study of preoperative IRX-2 immunotherapy in early breast cancer. Clones were read by immunoSEQ multiplex PCR, and TCRdb kept only the in-frame ones, dropping some. The data show tens of thousands of clones, 95% seen once. Treatment specified: preoperative locoregional IRX-2 cytokine immunotherapy. The sample consisted of tumor tissue, taken after IRX-2 immunotherapy. These receptors were collected from a human donor with breast cancer.

The chain employs TRBV11-1 and TRBJ2-5; 7 bases match TRBD1. The ends lost 3 bases at V and 5 bases at J; junction bases unmatched: 9. CDR1 and CDR2 (germline): SGHAT, FQDESV (reference sequence). The CDR3 sequence is 15 residues long. In DNA, the CDR3 is TGTGCCAGCAGCTTGGGACAGATCTTACGGGAGACCCAGTACTTC. Its protein is CASSLGQILRETQYF.

This clone has more than one count but fewer than ten. The chain joins TRBV30 to TRBJ1-5, with D tentatively TRBD1 (6 bases). Trimming removed 0 bases at V and 7 bases at J, with 16 bases between. Per the germline V gene, CDR1 is GTSNPN and CDR2 is SVGIG (reference sequence). The CDR3 is 15 amino acids. The CDR3, as DNA: TGTGCCTGGAGTGTCGGGCCGCAGGGGTACCAGCCCCAGCATTTT. Translating gives CAWSVGPQGYQPQHF.

The V and J genes are TRBV16 and TRBJ1-5; D is undetermined. In germline, CDR1 is KGHSY, CDR2 FQNENV. Trimming pared 8 bases from V and 2 bases from J, leaving 10 bases between. The CDR3 consists of 13 residues. As DNA, the CDR3 is TGTGCCAGCGCCCCCTGGGGCAATCAGCCCCAGCATTTT. This encodes CASAPWGNQPQHF.

The chain combines TRBV7-9 with TRBJ1-2; 7 bases are shared with TRBD1. CDR1 and CDR2 (germline): SEHNR, FQNEAQ (reference sequence). After removal of 5 bases from V and 6 bases from J, the junction contained 9 bases not matched to a gene. This CDR3 is built from 14 residues. CDR3 residues: CASSTQDRVHGYTF. In DNA form, the CDR3 reads TGTGCCAGCAGCACCCAAGACAGGGTACATGGCTACACCTTC.

CDR3 nucleotides: TGTGCCAGCAGTTTCGCCCAGGGGGCCGGGGATACGCAGTATTTT. Encoded protein: CASSFAQGAGDTQYF. This rearrangement joins TRBV27 to TRBJ2-3, with 8 bases matching TRBD1. The CDR3 is made up of 15 amino acids. The trim removed 3 bases at V and 6 bases at J, leaving 8 bases unmatched. Germline V gives CDR1 MNHEY, CDR2 SMNVEV (reference sequence).

The chain has TRBV19 and TRBJ2-3; 10 nucleotides match TRBD2. Germline trimming cut 5 bases from V and 1 base from J; bases unmatched to any gene: 6. The germline V gene has CDR1 LNHDA and CDR2 SQIVND (reference sequence). The CDR3 contains 16 residues. The CDR3 loop is CASSDLAGAGTDTQYF. CDR3 in DNA: TGTGCCAGTAGTGATCTAGCGGGAGCGGGCACAGATACGCAGTATTTT.

J is TRBJ2-7 and V is TRBV2, with 14 bases aligning to TRBD2. This CDR3 is 16 amino acids long. With V trimmed by 7 bases and J by 6 bases, 11 bases remained unmatched. Germline V gene lookup returns CDR1 SNHLY and CDR2 FYNNEI. The CDR3 protein is CASKFGTSGGRGEQYF. CDR3 sequence (DNA): TGTGCCAGCAAATTTGGGACTAGCGGGGGACGGGGCGAGCAGTACTTC.

V is TRBV6-6 and J is TRBJ2-3, with a tentative D call TRBD2 (5 bases). The CDR3 sequence is 15 residues long. The germline V and J ends were trimmed by 8 bases and 0 bases, with 15 bases remaining between them. Germline-derived CDR1 and CDR2 are MNHNY and SVGAGI (reference sequence). This chain's CDR3 is CASQPRRTSTDTQYF. CDR3 sequence (DNA): TGTGCCAGCCAACCCCGACGGACTAGCACAGATACGCAGTATTTT.

J is TRBJ1-5 and V is TRBV6-4; D remains unclear. The CDR3 totals 13 residues. Looked up from germline, CDR1 is MRHNA and CDR2 is SNTAGT. Trimming shortened V by 2 bases and J by 0 bases, and 2 bases separated the two germline ends. The DNA of the CDR3 is TGTGCCAGCAGTGACGGTAGCAATCAGCCCCAGCATTTT. Translation: CASSDGSNQPQHF.

V and J are TRBV4-2 and TRBJ2-2; D not resolved. Germline CDR1 and CDR2: LGHNA and YNFKEQ. The CDR3 covers 12 residues. The ends were cut back, 0 bases at V and 9 bases at J, with 5 bases in the middle. The CDR3: CASSQDLRELFF. In DNA form, the CDR3 reads TGTGCCAGCAGCCAAGATTTGAGGGAGCTGTTTTTT.

The chain has TRBV11-2 and TRBJ2-7; 8 bases are a match to TRBD2. J gave up 6 bases and V 3 bases, and 7 bases lay outside the gene matches. The CDR3 totals 14 residues. Per germline, CDR1 SGHAT and CDR2 FQNNGV. The CDR3, as DNA: TGTGCCAGCAGCTTTTCCGGGACTAGGCCCGAGCAGTACTTC. The encoded protein is CASSFSGTRPEQYF. The variable domain in full, with the rest retrieved from reference TRBV11-2 and TRBJ2-7, is EAGVAQSPRYKIIEKRQSVAFWCNPISGHATLYWYQQILGQGPKLLIQFQNNGVVDDSQLPKDRFSAERLKGVDSTLKIQPAKLEDSAVYLCASSFSGTRPEQYFGPGTRLTVT.

The chain couples TRBV6-4 to TRBJ2-1; 13 positions agree with TRBD2. Per germline, CDR1 MRHNA and CDR2 SNTAGT. This CDR3 has 15 amino acids. Germline trimming cut 3 bases from V and 5 bases from J; bases unmatched to any gene: 1. The CDR3 nucleotides are TGTGCCAGCAGTGATGGGACTAGCGGGAACAATGAGCAGTTCTTC. Encoded protein: CASSDGTSGNNEQFF.

CDR3 nucleotide sequence: TGTGCCAGCAGCGGGCGGCGGGCCTCCTACAATGAGCAGTTCTTC. It codes for CASSGRRASYNEQFF. The J gene is TRBJ2-1, the V gene TRBV14; a possible D gene is TRBD2 (5 bases). V lost 5 bases, J lost 0 bases, and 11 bases lay in between. Germline CDR1 and CDR2: SGHDN and FVKESK. This CDR3 is built from 15 residues.

The V call is TRBV7-6, the J call TRBJ2-3; 11 bases agree with TRBD2. This CDR3 is 15 amino acids long. Germline V gene lookup returns CDR1 SGHVS and CDR2 FNYEAQ. J was trimmed by 6 bases and V by 6 bases; bases with no gene match: 8. Here the CDR3 reads CASSISGGAGDTQYF. For the CDR3, the DNA is TGTGCCAGCAGTATTAGCGGGGGGGCCGGGGATACGCAGTATTTT.

This chain links TRBV7-3 with TRBJ2-3; D uncertain. The CDR3 is made up of 14 amino acids. Trimming took 8 bases from V and 2 from J, leaving 14 bases between them. The germline V gene has CDR1 SGHTA and CDR2 FQGTGA. The CDR3 bases are TGTGCCAGCGGGAAGAACCAAGTCACAGATACGCAGTATTTT. It translates to CASGKNQVTDTQYF.

The chain joins TRBV9 to TRBJ1-2, with D tentatively TRBD1 (5 bases). CDR1 and CDR2 (germline): SGDLS, YYNGEE. V was trimmed by 0 bases and J by 8 bases, leaving 23 bases between them. The CDR3 consists of 17 residues. Here the CDR3 reads CASSVAKGAPSGGGYTF. DNA for the CDR3: TGTGCCAGCAGCGTAGCAAAAGGGGCTCCCTCCGGAGGGGGCTACACCTTC. Full variable domain (outside the CDR3, taken from reference TRBV9 and TRBJ1-2): DSGVTQTPKHLITATGQRVTLRCSPRSGDLSVYWYQQSLDQGLQFLIQYYNGEERAKGNILERFSAQQFPDLHSELNLSSLELGDSALYFCASSVAKGAPSGGGYTFGSGTRLTVV.

The CDR3 bases are TGCAGCGTTGAAATCGGCCTAGCGGCCACAAAGGGAGAGACCCAGTACTTC. Amino acid sequence: CSVEIGLAATKGETQYF. The chain recombines TRBV29-1 with TRBJ2-5; 7 bases line up with TRBD2. The ends lost 2 bases at V and 4 bases at J; junction bases unmatched: 16. This CDR3 is built from 17 residues. Germline V gene lookup returns CDR1 SQVTM and CDR2 ANQGSEA.

The rearrangement joins TRBV7-9 to TRBJ2-7; 8 positions match TRBD2. This CDR3 is built from 17 residues. The V gene's germline CDR1 is SEHNR and CDR2 FQNEAQ (reference sequence). The ends lost 1 base at V and 4 bases at J; junction bases unmatched: 12. The CDR3 protein is CASSLVPVGLAGYEQYF. CDR3 in DNA: TGTGCCAGCAGCTTAGTCCCCGTGGGGCTAGCGGGTTACGAGCAGTACTTC.

This rearrangement joins TRBV27 to TRBJ2-7, with a weak D call TRBD2 (6 bases). Trimming removed 5 bases at V and 3 bases at J, with 17 bases between. Germline CDR1 and CDR2: MNHEY and SMNVEV (reference sequence). The CDR3 is 15 amino acids. The CDR3 reads CASSPRRLSGYEQYF. CDR3 DNA sequence: TGTGCCAGCAGTCCACGACGACTTAGCGGCTACGAGCAGTACTTC.

This rearrangement joins TRBV6-5 to TRBJ2-5; D uncertain. CDR1 is MNHEY, CDR2 SVGAGI, per germline. The CDR3 has 12 amino acids. Trimming removed 3 bases at V and 3 bases at J, with 5 bases between. DNA of the CDR3: TGTGCCAGCAGTTATGTGGAAGAGACCCAGTACTTC. The encoded protein is CASSYVEETQYF.

This chain joins TRBV7-2 and TRBJ1-5; D uncertain. Germline V gives CDR1 SGHTA, CDR2 FQGNSA. The CDR3 loop spans 14 amino acids. V shed 3 bases and J shed 9 bases, with 15 bases lying between them. CDR3: CASSLGLVGGPQHF. CDR3 bases: TGTGCCAGCAGCTTGGGGTTGGTTGGAGGGCCCCAGCATTTT.

J is TRBJ1-2 and V is TRBV30; a weak D match, TRBD1 (5 bases). V lost 2 bases to trimming and J lost 0 bases, with 19 bases between them. The CDR3 is 17 amino acids. Germline-derived CDR1 and CDR2 are GTSNPN and SVGIG (reference sequence). Written as DNA, the CDR3 is TGTGCCTGGAGTCTAGGAACCAGACAGTTAGCTAACTATGGCTACACCTTC. Encoded protein: CAWSLGTRQLANYGYTF.